This T cell receptor beta chain comes out of a study of vaccination and CD4 T cells after COVID-19. Whole-study context: Every culture used as a control got a CEFX pool, an HIV-1 Nef pool, or no peptide.

As for this clonotype: The target antigen is unknown.

Cultured CD4+ T-cell DNA underwent Oncomine TCR Beta short-read sequencing. Genomic DNA was taken out of cultured CD4+ T cells by extraction. TCRdb fed the PCR reads into MiXCR, producing one record per CDR3 protein. The sample records 10,000 to 15,000 distinct CDR3 sequences, approximately 43% being singletons. Treatment indicated: approximately nine-day PBMC culture with coronavirus spike peptide pools or control peptides (ViraFEST assay). This clonotype was sampled from a human donor who had recovered from COVID-19. The sequenced sample consisted of CD4+ T cells from blood, cultured in vitro.

DNA for the CDR3: TGCAGCGTCCACGACGGTTACGAGCAGTACTTC. Translation gives CSVHDGYEQYF. This chain joins TRBV29-1 and TRBJ2-7; D is undetermined. This CDR3 contains 11 residues. Trimming pared 6 bases from V and 4 bases from J, leaving 10 bases between. CDR1 SQVTM and CDR2 ANQGSEA come from the germline V gene.